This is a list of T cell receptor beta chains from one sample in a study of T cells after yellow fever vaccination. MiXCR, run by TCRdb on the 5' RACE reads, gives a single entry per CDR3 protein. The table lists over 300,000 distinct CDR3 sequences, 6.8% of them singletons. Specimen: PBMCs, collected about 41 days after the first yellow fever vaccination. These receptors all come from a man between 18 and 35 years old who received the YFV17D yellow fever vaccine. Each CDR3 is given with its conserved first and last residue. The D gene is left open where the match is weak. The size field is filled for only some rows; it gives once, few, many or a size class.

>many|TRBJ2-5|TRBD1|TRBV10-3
TGTGCCATCAGTGAGTCAAGGGGGCGGAATGAAGAGACCCAGTACTTC
CAISESRGRNEETQYF
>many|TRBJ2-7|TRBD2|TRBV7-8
TGTGCCAGCAGCCGATCTAGCGGGGGGTCGGACGAGCAGTACTTC
CASSRSSGGSDEQYF
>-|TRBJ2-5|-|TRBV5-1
TGCGCCAGCACCCCCCGGGGTCAAGAGACCCAGTACTTC
CASTPRGQETQYF
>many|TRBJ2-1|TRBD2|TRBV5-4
TGTGCCAGCAGCTTGGGGGCGGGGGGCCATTCCTACAATGAGCAGTTCTTC
CASSLGAGGHSYNEQFF
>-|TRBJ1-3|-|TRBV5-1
TGCGCCAGCCGGGACCGCACCGACTCTGGAAACACCATATATTTT
CASRDRTDSGNTIYF
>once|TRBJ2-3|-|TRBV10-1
TGCGCCAGCAGTGAGAACATGATCACAGATACGCAGTATTTT
CASSENMITDTQYF
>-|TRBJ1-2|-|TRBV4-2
TGTGCCAGCAGCCAAGCAGGCGGCTACACCTTC
CASSQAGGYTF
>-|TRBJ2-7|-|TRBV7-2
TGTGCCAGCAGCTTTGGGGTGTCCTACGAGCAGTACTTC
CASSFGVSYEQYF
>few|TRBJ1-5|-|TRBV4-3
TGCGCCAGCAGCCAATATTTGGCGGAGAGCAATCAGCCCCAGCATTTT
CASSQYLAESNQPQHF
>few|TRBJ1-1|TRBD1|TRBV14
TGTGCCAGCAGCCGAAGGACAGGGTTCGTAACTGAAGCTTTCTTT
CASSRRTGFVTEAFF
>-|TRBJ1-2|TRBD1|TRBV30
TGTGCCTGGAGTAGGGTTCGACAGGGCCATGGCTACACCTTC
CAWSRVRQGHGYTF
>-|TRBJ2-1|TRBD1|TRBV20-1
TGCAGTGCTAGAAAGGACAGGGCCAATGAGCAGTTCTTC
CSARKDRANEQFF
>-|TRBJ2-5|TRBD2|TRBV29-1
TGCAGCGTTGCAATCGGCGGGGGGACCTTAAGAGGGACCCAGTACTTC
CSVAIGGGTLRGTQYF
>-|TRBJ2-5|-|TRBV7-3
TGTGCCAGCAGCTTAGGCGGCAGGGGTGGAGGAGAGACCCAGTACTTC
CASSLGGRGGGETQYF